The clone carrying this TCR beta chain was counted a single time. The V end lost 3 bases, the J end lost 8 bases, and 20 bases lay between the germline ends. The germline CDR1 and CDR2 sequences are KGHSH and LQKENI. The length of the CDR3 is 17 residues. The sample belongs to a study of blood T cell repertoires in COVID-19. For the study at large: Both acute and convalescent COVID-19 samples were obtained from the United States, Italy and Spain. Sources were T cells, B-cell-depleted T cells, or PBMCs; the material itself was cDNA or gDNA.

In the original analysis: Scientists estimated how many nucleated cells there were by amplifying reference gene primers. This table comes from immunoSEQ multiplex PCR, and its TCRdb copy is limited to in-frame clones, with some not included. V and J calls and clone size are given by that table; D and trimming were obtained from the DNA. The data contain 100,000 to 150,000 clones, 85% of them singletons. Sequenced sample: peripheral blood. The J gene is TRBJ1-6, the V gene TRBV18; D perhaps matches TRBD1 (6 bases). The receptor was derived from a man older than 75 with active or convalescent COVID-19. The CDR3 here is CASSPFTPGQVDSPLHF. CDR3 nucleotide sequence: TGTGCCAGCTCACCTTTTACTCCGGGACAAGTTGATTCACCCCTCCACTTT.